These 12 T cell receptor beta chains share one sample of origin, sequenced in a study of blood T cell repertoires in COVID-19. Method: immunoSEQ multiplex PCR; TCRdb's copy keeps in-frame clones and lacks some. The table includes some 160,000 clones, approximately 90% detected once. The sequencing sample was made of peripheral blood. The receptors stem from a man younger than 35 with COVID-19, enrolled during active disease.

Here the CDR3 DNA reads TGTGCCAGCAGCTCCCAAGCAGGGGGTGGTTGGTACGAGCAGTACTTC. The encoded protein is CASSSQAGGGWYEQYF. This rearrangement joins TRBV7-9 to TRBJ2-7; 7 positions match TRBD1. V lost 4 bases, J lost 4 bases, and 13 bases stayed unmatched. This CDR3 has 16 residues. The V gene's germline CDR1 is SEHNR and CDR2 FQNEAQ (reference sequence).

The J gene is TRBJ1-6, the V gene TRBV5-1; 9 nucleotides match TRBD1. Looked up from germline, CDR1 is SGHRS and CDR2 is YFSETQ. With V trimmed by 4 bases and J by 6 bases, 5 bases remained unmatched. The CDR3 runs to 15 residues. The CDR3 sequence: CASSETGGINSPLHF. In nucleotides, the CDR3 is TGCGCCAGCAGCGAGACAGGGGGAATTAATTCACCCCTCCACTTT.

This chain uses TRBV27 with TRBJ1-2; 8 bases agree with TRBD1. The ends lost 0 bases at V and 8 bases at J; junction bases unmatched: 8. CDR1 and CDR2 (germline): MNHEY, SMNVEV (reference sequence). The length of the CDR3 is 15 residues. CDR3 region: CASSLSRQGPRGYTF. CDR3 DNA: TGTGCCAGCAGTTTATCGAGACAGGGGCCGCGGGGCTACACCTTC.

This clone is a singleton in its sample. This chain connects TRBV27 to TRBJ2-1; D gene uncertain. Trimming cost V 2 bases and J 0 bases, with 5 bases left between them. The CDR3 runs 14 residues. Per the germline V gene, CDR1 is MNHEY and CDR2 is SMNVEV (reference sequence). The CDR3: CASSLLSSYNEQFF. CDR3 nucleotides: TGTGCCAGCAGTTTACTGAGCTCCTACAATGAGCAGTTCTTC.

The chain recombines TRBV7-2 with TRBJ2-1; the D is unclear. Germline V gene data show CDR1 as SGHTA and CDR2 as FQGNSA. Trimming removed 1 base from V and 8 bases from J, with 12 bases in between. This CDR3 has 14 amino acids. The CDR3 DNA reads as TGTGCCAGCAGCTTAGAACACATGCCCGATGAGCAGTTCTTC. Its translation is CASSLEHMPDEQFF. Supplemented by reference TRBV7-2 and TRBJ2-1, the full variable domain reads GAGVSQSPSNKVTEKGKDVELRCDPISGHTALYWYRQSLGQGLEFLIYFQGNSAPDKSGLPSDRFSAERTGGSVSTLTIQRTQQEDSAVYLCASSLEHMPDEQFFGPGTRLTVL.

V is TRBV7-2 and J is TRBJ2-1; tentatively, D is TRBD1 (5 bases). CDR3 length equals 15 residues. Trimming removed 1 base at V and 4 bases at J, with 11 bases between. The germline V gene encodes CDR1 SGHTA and CDR2 FQGNSA. The CDR3 DNA sequence: TGTGCCAGCAGCTTAGGAGAACAGGCATACAATGAGCAGTTCTTC. Amino acid sequence: CASSLGEQAYNEQFF.

The chain couples TRBV18 to TRBJ1-5, with D perhaps TRBD1 (6 bases). V was pared by 2 bases and J by 0 bases, with 14 bases between. Germline loops: CDR1 KGHSH, CDR2 LQKENI. This CDR3 contains 17 residues. The DNA of the CDR3 is TGTGCCAGCTCACCAGAAGCAGGGGACTATAGCAATCAGCCCCAGCATTTT. Protein: CASSPEAGDYSNQPQHF.

The V gene is TRBV30, the J gene TRBJ2-1, with D uncertain. The germline CDR1 and CDR2 sequences are GTSNPN and SVGIG (reference sequence). CDR3 length equals 14 residues. Trimming took 0 bases from V and 4 from J, leaving 10 bases between them. The CDR3 protein is CAWSVRVQYNEQFF. The CDR3 region has the DNA TGTGCCTGGAGTGTACGGGTCCAGTACAATGAGCAGTTCTTC. The whole variable domain, filled in from reference TRBV30 and TRBJ2-1, reads SQTIHQWPATLVQPVGSPLSLECTVEGTSNPNLYWYRQAAGRGLQLLFYSVGIGQISSEVPQNLSASRPQDRQFILSSKKLLLSDSGFYLCAWSVRVQYNEQFFGPGTRLTVL.

The V call is TRBV7-9, the J call TRBJ1-1; D remains ambiguous. The CDR3 is 14 residues long. CDR1 SEHNR and CDR2 FQNEAQ come from the germline V gene (reference sequence). V dropped 5 bases and J dropped 0 bases, with 10 bases sitting between them. The CDR3 DNA is TGTGCCAGCAGCCCCAAGAGGATGAACACTGAAGCTTTCTTT. Translation gives CASSPKRMNTEAFF. Filled out from reference TRBV7-9 and TRBJ1-1, the complete variable domain reads DTGVSQNPRHKITKRGQNVTFRCDPISEHNRLYWYRQTLGQGPEFLTYFQNEAQLEKSRLLSDRFSAERPKGSFSTLEIQRTEQGDSAMYLCASSPKRMNTEAFFGQGTRLTVV.

The CDR3 DNA is TGTGCCAGCAGTTTGGGAGGGCACACCGGGGAGCTGTTTTTT. Translating it yields CASSLGGHTGELFF. The rearrangement uses TRBV28 and TRBJ2-2, with 7 bases fitting TRBD2. The J segment lost 3 bases and the V segment lost 3 bases, leaving 1 base of the junction unmatched. The length of the CDR3 is 14 residues. CDR1 MDHEN and CDR2 SYDVKM come from the germline V gene.

The chain uses TRBV11-2 and TRBJ1-1; 8 bases map to TRBD1. After removal of 3 bases from V and 7 bases from J, the junction contained 4 bases not matched to a gene. Germline V gene data show CDR1 as SGHAT and CDR2 as FQNNGV. CDR3 size: 13 residues. CDR3 region: CASSFRGLNEAFF. The CDR3 DNA reads TGTGCCAGCAGCTTCAGGGGGCTTAATGAAGCTTTCTTT.

This chain joins TRBV2 and TRBJ1-2; the D gene is possibly TRBD1 (5 bases). From germline, CDR1 is SNHLY and CDR2 FYNNEI. The CDR3 covers 15 residues. Trimming removed 4 bases at V and 2 bases at J, with 14 bases between. The CDR3 DNA reads as TGTGCCAGCAGTGGGCTAGGGGATTCAAACTATGGCTACACCTTC. Translating it yields CASSGLGDSNYGYTF.